This T cell receptor beta chain was observed in a study of graft-versus-host responses after intestinal transplantation. Looking at the study overall: Each recipient received a multivisceral, liver-intestinal, or isolated intestinal graft. Each patient got anti-thymocyte globulin induction, then tacrolimus and steroids for about 3 years.

The repertoire was sequenced with immunoSEQ multiplex PCR; TCRdb's copy has only in-frame clones and lacks some. The data show tens of thousands of clones, with around 86% seen just once and more than 7% held by the top ten. As to this clone: Its antigen is undetermined.

V was shortened by 5 bases and J by 4 bases, with 14 bases between the two germline ends. Germline CDR1 reads SGHAT; CDR2 reads FQDESV (reference sequence). CDR3 length equals 14 residues. General study results and limits: Detected in recipient marrow were GvH clones, some of which were first observed in ileum or blood. There was an association between peak levels of circulating GvH clones and early post-transplant HvG declines.

V usage is TRBV11-1 and J usage is TRBJ1-2; D is possibly TRBD1 (5 bases). The sequencing used unstimulated CD8+ T cells sorted from spleen or lymph node cells, collected before transplant. The TCR sequence derives from a human donor who was the organ donor for an intestinal transplant. The CDR3 loop is CASSAGGSGYGYTF. CDR3 nucleotides: TGTGCCAGCAGCGCGGGGGGTTCGGGCTATGGCTACACCTTC.